Listed below are T cell receptor beta chains from one sample, sequenced in a study of T cells in Graves' hyperthyroidism and ophthalmopathy. TCRdb independently ran MiXCR on the multiplex PCR reads; one entry per CDR3 protein. The data contain fewer than 450,000 distinct CDR3 sequences, roughly 17% of them seen just once; the ten biggest clones take up approximately 35%. Sequences were obtained from blood. These receptors originate from a woman aged 25 to 39 with Graves' hyperthyroidism that later progressed to Graves' ophthalmopathy. Both conserved end residues are part of each CDR3. Fields, in order: V gene, J gene, CDR3 protein.

v_call: TRBV6-7; j_call: TRBJ2-3; cdr3_aa: CASSYAGGSEGDTQYF
v_call: TRBV20-1; j_call: TRBJ2-3; cdr3_aa: CSASLSRGGTDTQYF
v_call: TRBV5-6; j_call: TRBJ1-1; cdr3_aa: CASSPATGAAEAFF
v_call: TRBV7-9; j_call: TRBJ2-5; cdr3_aa: CASRLGLAGLQETQYF
v_call: TRBV20-1; j_call: TRBJ2-2; cdr3_aa: CSASREALRGGELFF
v_call: TRBV27; j_call: TRBJ2-1; cdr3_aa: CASSPNPTSGGPYNEQFF
v_call: TRBV10-3; j_call: TRBJ2-5; cdr3_aa: CAISSQGDGGFKQETQYF
v_call: TRBV19; j_call: TRBJ2-7; cdr3_aa: CASSEIGSDSYEQYF
v_call: TRBV28; j_call: TRBJ1-1; cdr3_aa: CASNGWRQKNTEAFF
v_call: TRBV2; j_call: TRBJ2-3; cdr3_aa: CASSEHWDPRTDTQYF
v_call: TRBV4-1; j_call: TRBJ2-3; cdr3_aa: CASSQIMTGTDTQYF
v_call: TRBV2; j_call: TRBJ1-6; cdr3_aa: CASSTALSLHF
v_call: TRBV10-3; j_call: TRBJ1-6; cdr3_aa: CAILRDYNSPLHF
v_call: TRBV27; j_call: TRBJ2-1; cdr3_aa: CASSLSGDNEQFF
v_call: TRBV18; j_call: TRBJ2-1; cdr3_aa: CASSPQPTGYNEQFF
v_call: TRBV7-9; j_call: TRBJ2-1; cdr3_aa: CASTGRRYYNEQFF
v_call: TRBV30; j_call: TRBJ2-3; cdr3_aa: CALGLAGTDTQYF
v_call: TRBV27; j_call: TRBJ1-2; cdr3_aa: CASSYNSEHYGYTF